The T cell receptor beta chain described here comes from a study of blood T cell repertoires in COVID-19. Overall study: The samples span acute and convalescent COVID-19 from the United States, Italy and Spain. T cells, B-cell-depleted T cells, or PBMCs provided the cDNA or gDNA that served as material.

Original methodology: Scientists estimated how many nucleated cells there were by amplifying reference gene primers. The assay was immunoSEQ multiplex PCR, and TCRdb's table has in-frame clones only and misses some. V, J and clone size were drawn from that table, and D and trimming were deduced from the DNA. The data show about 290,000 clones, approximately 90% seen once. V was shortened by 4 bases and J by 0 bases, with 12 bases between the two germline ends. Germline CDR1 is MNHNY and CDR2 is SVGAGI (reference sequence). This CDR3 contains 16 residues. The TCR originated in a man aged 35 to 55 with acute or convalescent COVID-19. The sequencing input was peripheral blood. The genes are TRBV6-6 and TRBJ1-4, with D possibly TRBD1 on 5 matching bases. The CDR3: CASSFLEGATNEKLFF. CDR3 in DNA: TGTGCCAGCAGTTTCTTGGAAGGGGCAACTAATGAAAAACTGTTTTTT.